Listed below are T cell receptor beta chains from one sample, sequenced in a study of blood T cells in healthy people across ages. A single record per CDR3 protein comes from TCRdb applying MiXCR to the 5' RACE reads. The table shows hundreds of thousands of distinct CDR3 sequences, with roughly 27% occurring only once. The specimen sequenced was blood. These receptors all come from a woman between 65 and 79 years old in good health. Both conserved end residues are part of each CDR3. A D gene is named only where the DNA matches it firmly. The size entry is marked missing in some rows and otherwise reads once, few, many or a size class.

>TRBD1|TRBV20-1|few|TRBJ2-7
CSARDRTGLGGPEQYF
TGCAGTGCTAGAGATCGGACGGGCCTAGGGGGCCCCGAGCAGTACTTC
>TRBD1|TRBV7-2|many|TRBJ2-5
CASSWTGAQETQYF
TGTGCCAGCAGCTGGACAGGGGCACAAGAGACCCAGTACTTC
>NA|TRBV20-1|few|TRBJ2-3
CSARAESTDTQYF
TGCAGTGCTAGAGCGGAAAGCACAGATACGCAGTATTTT
>NA|TRBV5-1|NA|TRBJ2-7
CASSLGGGTSYEQYF
TGCGCCAGCAGCTTAGGGGGAGGCACCTCCTACGAGCAGTACTTC
>TRBD1|TRBV9|NA|TRBJ2-3
CASSIRQGLTDTQYF
TGTGCCAGCAGCATACGACAGGGCCTCACAGATACGCAGTATTTT
>NA|TRBV27|few|TRBJ1-4
CASSLGKQEKLFF
TGTGCCAGCAGTTTGGGGAAACAGGAGAAACTGTTTTTT
>TRBD1|TRBV7-8|NA|TRBJ2-4
CASSSNRGTKNIQYF
TGTGCCAGCAGCTCTAACAGGGGAACCAAAAACATTCAGTACTTC
>TRBD1|TRBV12-3/TRBV12-4|NA|TRBJ1-5
CASSTGQGDNQPQHF
TGTGCCAGCAGTACGGGACAGGGGGATAATCAGCCCCAGCATTTT
>TRBD2|TRBV3-1|NA|TRBJ2-2
CASSASGSTGELFF
TGTGCCAGCAGCGCTAGCGGGAGTACCGGGGAGCTGTTTTTT
>TRBD1|TRBV28|NA|TRBJ1-2
CASRGNTGGAAGYTF
TGTGCCAGCAGGGGGAATACAGGGGGCGCCGCTGGCTACACCTTC
>NA|TRBV5-1|NA|TRBJ2-2
CASSEPNTGELFF
TGCGCCAGCAGCGAACCGAACACCGGGGAGCTGTTTTTT
>TRBD1|TRBV5-1|NA|TRBJ2-1
CASSLQGQGTWNEQFF
TGCGCCAGCAGCTTACAGGGACAGGGGACGTGGAATGAGCAGTTCTTC
>TRBD1|TRBV5-1|medium-sized|TRBJ1-6
CASSSNRGPNSPLHF
TGCGCCAGCAGCTCAAACAGGGGTCCCAATTCACCCCTCCACTTT
>TRBD2|TRBV29-1|NA|TRBJ2-1
CSVEGRSSGSSDEQFF
TGCAGCGTTGAAGGAAGGTCTAGCGGGTCGAGCGATGAGCAGTTCTTC
>NA|TRBV12-5|NA|TRBJ2-5
CVSGRGQSQTQYF
TGTGTTAGTGGTCGGGGACAATCACAGACCCAGTACTTC
>NA|TRBV29-1|few|TRBJ1-4
CSVAKPPGNEKLFF
TGCAGCGTTGCGAAACCTCCGGGTAATGAAAAACTGTTTTTT
>NA|TRBV21-1|NA|TRBJ2-7
CASSKSASGNDEQYF
TGTGCCAGCAGCAAAAGCGCTAGCGGGAATGACGAGCAGTACTTC
>TRBD1|TRBV20-1|once|TRBJ1-4
CSASSAQGDTNEKLFF
TGCAGTGCTAGTTCTGCCCAGGGGGACACTAATGAAAAACTGTTTTTT
>TRBD1|TRBV7-2|NA|TRBJ2-5
CASSIQGAETQYF
TGTGCCAGCAGTATTCAGGGGGCAGAGACCCAGTACTTC
>NA|TRBV29-1|NA|TRBJ1-2
CSVSRVGYGYTF
TGCAGCGTTAGTAGGGTTGGCTATGGCTACACCTTC
>NA|TRBV3-1|NA|TRBJ2-7
CASSQVYGLGRRLGEQYF
TGTGCCAGCAGCCAAGTTTATGGATTGGGCCGTCGATTAGGGGAGCAGTACTTC
>NA|TRBV25-1|NA|TRBJ1-4
CASSDDWSEKLFF
TGTGCCAGCAGTGACGATTGGAGTGAAAAACTGTTTTTT
>NA|TRBV15|NA|TRBJ2-1
CATSREVGLFNEQFF
TGTGCCACCAGCAGAGAAGTAGGATTATTCAATGAGCAGTTCTTC
>NA|TRBV6-1|few|TRBJ2-7
CASRTGKAYEQYF
TGTGCCAGCAGGACCGGGAAAGCCTACGAGCAGTACTTC
>TRBD2|TRBV5-6|NA|TRBJ2-5
CASSFKRGGETQYF
TGTGCCAGCAGCTTTAAAAGGGGAGGGGAGACCCAGTACTTC
>NA|TRBV28|NA|TRBJ1-6
CASRPSLGALNSPLHF
TGTGCCAGCAGGCCCAGTTTAGGGGCCCTTAATTCACCCCTCCACTTT
>TRBD2|TRBV4-2|NA|TRBJ2-1
CASSQERRGREGRDNEQFF
TGTGCCAGCAGCCAAGAAAGGAGGGGGCGGGAGGGCCGTGACAATGAGCAGTTCTTC
>NA|TRBV29-1|few|TRBJ1-2
CSVGGSAGGGYTF
TGCAGCGTTGGGGGCTCGGCGGGCGGTGGCTACACCTTC
>TRBD1|TRBV7-3|few|TRBJ2-7
CASSALQGAEQYF
TGTGCCAGCAGCGCCCTCCAGGGGGCTGAGCAGTACTTC
>TRBD2|TRBV20-1|few|TRBJ2-5
CSAPNPSGRSETQYF
TGCAGTGCCCCGAATCCTAGCGGGAGGAGTGAGACCCAGTACTTC
>TRBD1|TRBV19|NA|TRBJ2-7
CASSVDRDLSYEQYF
TGTGCCAGTAGTGTCGACAGGGACCTCTCCTACGAGCAGTACTTC
>NA|TRBV6-5|few|TRBJ2-2
CASTGGWNTGELFF
TGTGCCAGCACGGGCGGCTGGAACACCGGGGAGCTGTTTTTT
>TRBD2|TRBV3-1|few|TRBJ2-3
CASSQRPGGDTQYF
TGTGCCAGCAGCCAAAGGCCGGGAGGAGATACGCAGTATTTT
>TRBD1|TRBV28|many|TRBJ1-4
CASSLSHRGTNEKLFF
TGTGCCAGCAGTTTATCGCACAGGGGAACTAATGAAAAACTGTTTTTT
>NA|TRBV21-1|few|TRBJ2-7
CASSTKGHSTYEQYF
TGTGCCAGCAGCACGAAGGGACATAGCACCTACGAGCAGTACTTC
>TRBD2|TRBV5-1|NA|TRBJ2-7
CASSLSSGGNRRAEQYF
TGCGCCAGCAGCTTGTCTAGCGGGGGTAATAGGCGGGCTGAGCAGTACTTC
>TRBD2|TRBV27|NA|TRBJ2-3
CASSSRTSGSRADTQYF
TGTGCCAGCAGTTCCCGGACTAGCGGGAGTAGGGCAGATACGCAGTATTTT
>TRBD1|TRBV11-2|NA|TRBJ1-2
CASSPSPGTGLNYGYTF
TGTGCCAGCAGCCCTTCCCCCGGGACAGGACTAAACTATGGCTACACCTTC
>NA|TRBV7-9|few|TRBJ1-1
CASSLGLGREAFF
TGTGCCAGCAGCTTAGGTCTGGGGCGCGAGGCTTTCTTT
>NA|TRBV4-2|few|TRBJ2-7
CASSHLGGYEQYF
TGTGCCAGCAGCCATCTGGGGGGCTACGAGCAGTACTTC
>NA|TRBV25-1|NA|TRBJ2-5
CASRRLVRGETQYF
TGTGCCAGCAGGCGACTAGTACGAGGGGAGACCCAGTACTTC
>TRBD1|TRBV29-1|many|TRBJ2-5
CSVGGQGLETQYF
TGCAGCGTTGGGGGACAGGGTTTGGAGACCCAGTACTTC
>NA|TRBV2|NA|TRBJ1-1
CASRSDLKTEAFF
TGTGCCAGCAGGTCGGACCTTAAGACTGAAGCTTTCTTT
>NA|TRBV12-3/TRBV12-4|NA|TRBJ2-7
CASSFGSGAQEQYF
TGTGCCAGCAGTTTCGGGTCAGGGGCACAGGAGCAGTACTTC
>TRBD2|TRBV12-3/TRBV12-4|NA|TRBJ2-1
CASSLTSGSVNEQFF
TGTGCCAGCAGTCTCACTAGCGGGAGTGTCAATGAGCAGTTCTTC
>TRBD1|TRBV28|NA|TRBJ2-7
CAASGTGTYEQYF
TGTGCCGCATCAGGGACAGGCACCTACGAGCAGTACTTC
>NA|TRBV7-3|few|TRBJ2-3
CASSLWGTQGDTQYF
TGTGCCAGCAGCTTATGGGGGACCCAAGGAGATACGCAGTATTTT
>TRBD2|TRBV4-1|NA|TRBJ2-3
CASSQPGLAGGLDTQYF
TGCGCCAGCAGCCAACCCGGACTAGCGGGGGGTCTAGATACGCAGTATTTT
>NA|TRBV28|few|TRBJ1-2
CASSFSGGGVGYTF
TGTGCCAGCAGTTTTTCGGGGGGCGGCGTTGGCTACACCTTC
>TRBD1|TRBV28|NA|TRBJ2-3
CASSLRGLGQGTDTQYF
TGTGCCAGCAGTTTACGCGGTCTGGGACAGGGCACAGATACGCAGTATTTT
>NA|TRBV29-1|NA|TRBJ1-2
CSVADPGQATGYGYTF
TGCAGCGTTGCGGACCCCGGCCAAGCTACGGGCTATGGCTACACCTTC
>NA|TRBV15|few|TRBJ1-2
CATSREAGAKGGYTF
TGTGCCACCAGCAGAGAAGCGGGGGCGAAGGGTGGCTACACCTTC
>NA|TRBV4-1|many|TRBJ2-5
CASSQEAGDQETQYF
TGCGCCAGCAGCCAAGAAGCTGGGGACCAAGAGACCCAGTACTTC
>NA|TRBV6-6|NA|TRBJ2-2
CATRSPRDTGELFF
TGTGCCACTAGGTCCCCGAGGGACACCGGGGAGCTGTTTTTT
>NA|TRBV5-1|NA|TRBJ1-2
CASSLADITYGGYTF
TGCGCCAGCAGCTTGGCCGATATTACATATGGGGGCTACACCTTC
>NA|TRBV6-1|NA|TRBJ1-2
CASSTGDSNYGYTF
TGTGCCAGCAGCACAGGCGACTCTAACTATGGCTACACCTTC
>NA|TRBV5-1|NA|TRBJ2-3
CASSLSQISDTQYF
TGCGCCAGCAGCTTGAGTCAGATTTCGGATACGCAGTATTTT
>TRBD2|TRBV20-1|NA|TRBJ2-1
CSASPGGFNERFF
TGCAGTGCCTCCCCCGGGGGGTTCAATGAGCGGTTCTTC
>NA|TRBV28|many|TRBJ1-5
CASSLGGREDQPQHF
TGTGCCAGCAGTTTGGGGGGCAGGGAGGATCAGCCCCAGCATTTT
>NA|TRBV4-2|many|TRBJ2-5
CASSQDRGSSETQYF
TGTGCCAGCAGCCAAGACCGGGGCAGTTCAGAGACCCAGTACTTC